Given below is one T cell receptor beta chain in context. The antigen is unknown. Germline and junction disagree at one end, which may indicate a read error. Germline V CDR1 and CDR2: SGHNT, YYREEE (reference sequence). CDR3 length: 16 residues. The PCR made use of 60 Vbeta and 13 Jbeta primers. Libraries were prepared by immunoSEQ multiplex PCR; TCRdb keeps only in-frame clonotypes and omits some of them. The sample shows fewer than 110,000 clones, roughly four fifths of them seen only once. This sample is drawn from a study of cytomegalovirus exposure and HLA in healthy donors. Study-wide background: Genotyping showed approximately 81% of roughly 400 donors falling in the Caucasian-associated ancestry cluster.

Study-wide results and caveats: Being productive about 90% or about 30% of the time was typical of most TCR beta V segments in an earlier analysis. A later examination showed that TCR association rates differed by HLA locus, with DRB1 most and HLA-C fewest.

This TCR derives from a man between 18 and 35 years old in good health and CMV-seronegative. Sample: PBMCs. The V call is TRBV5-4, the J call TRBJ2-2; the match to TRBD2 covers 7 bases. The CDR3 reads CASGHGTKRNAGELFF. The CDR3, as DNA: TGTGCCAGCGGCCACGGGACTAAACGGAACGCCGGGGAGCTGTTTTTT. The full variable domain, in which reference TRBV5-4 and TRBJ2-2 provide the parts outside the CDR3, is ETGVTQSPTHLIKTRGQQVTLRCSSQSGHNTVSWYQQALGQGPQFIFQYYREEENGRGNFPPRFSGLQFPNYSSELNVNALELDDSALYLCASGHGTKRNAGELFFGEGSRLTVL.